Listed below are T cell receptor beta chains from one sample, sequenced in a study of shared clonotypes between healthy human individuals. Profiled with immunoSEQ multiplex PCR; TCRdb holds only in-frame clones, not every one. The sample lists about 2.2 million clones; around 93% were seen once. Sequencing used naive CD8+ T cells from PBMCs. The source is a man between 18 and 29 years old in good health. Some clones in this sample may be carry-over from other donors' samples. CDR3s include the opening cysteine and the closing phenylalanine or tryptophan. Each record gives: CDR3 protein, CDR3 DNA, D gene, clone size, V gene, J gene. A D gene is named only where the DNA matches it firmly. A row's size may be missing; if present it is once, few, many or a size class.

CASGSFTGYQETQYF	TGTGCCAGCGGATCTTTTACAGGGTACCAAGAGACCCAGTACTTC	-	once	TRBV27	TRBJ2-5
CASSQERYGTTSEAFF	TGCGCCAGCAGCCAGGAAAGATATGGGACCACCTCCGAAGCTTTCTTT	-	-	TRBV4-3	TRBJ1-1
CASSMGSRGTEAFF	TGTGCCAGTAGTATGGGCTCGAGAGGCACTGAAGCTTTCTTT	-	-	TRBV19	TRBJ1-1
CASRDRGVSGNQPQHF	TGTGCCAGCCGGGACAGGGGCGTCTCGGGCAATCAGCCCCAGCATTTT	TRBD1	-	TRBV28	TRBJ1-5
CASSLETGNTEAFF	TGCGCCAGCAGCTTGGAGACGGGGAACACTGAAGCTTTCTTT	-	few	TRBV5-1	TRBJ1-1
CASFWTGSYEQYF	TGTGCCAGCTTCTGGACAGGCTCCTACGAGCAGTACTTC	TRBD1	once	TRBV6-1	TRBJ2-7
CATGSRGGSYEQYF	TGTGCCACCGGATCAAGGGGGGGGTCCTACGAGCAGTACTTC	-	-	TRBV7-8	TRBJ2-7
CASSDPYEQYF	TGTGCCAGCAGTGATCCCTACGAGCAGTACTTC	-	-	TRBV28	TRBJ2-7
CASSRGTGYSTTNEKLFF	TGTGCCAGCAGCCGAGGGACAGGATACTCAACAACTAATGAAAAACTGTTTTTT	TRBD1	-	TRBV5-6	TRBJ1-4
CASSQDRVKEWYGYTF	TGTGCCAGCAGCCAAGATCGAGTAAAAGAGTGGTATGGCTACACCTTC	-	-	TRBV14	TRBJ1-2
CASWGFENIQYF	TGTGCCAGTTGGGGATTTGAAAACATTCAGTACTTC	-	-	TRBV19	TRBJ2-4
CASTEWRVGNQPQHF	TGTGCCAGCACCGAGTGGAGGGTCGGGAATCAGCCCCAGCATTTT	-	-	TRBV28	TRBJ1-5
CASSPPRIAGVSETQYF	TGTGCCAGCTCACCCCCCAGGATAGCGGGAGTTAGTGAGACCCAGTACTTC	TRBD2	-	TRBV18	TRBJ2-5
CASSFITDTQYF	TGTGCCAGCAGTTTTATCACAGATACGCAGTATTTT	-	-	TRBV28	TRBJ2-3
CASSRGGEHEQYF	TGTGCCAGCAGCCGTGGAGGGGAGCACGAGCAGTACTTC	-	once	TRBV9	TRBJ2-7
CASSTTRRTGGQGPYGYTF	TGTGCCAGCAGCACCACCCGGCGGACAGGGGGCCAAGGCCCGTATGGCTACACCTTC	-	-	TRBV21-1	TRBJ1-2
CATSRDGDTGELFF	TGTGCCACCAGCAGAGATGGGGACACCGGGGAGCTGTTTTTT	-	-	TRBV15	TRBJ2-2
CASSLDLAEFPGGYTF	TGTGCCAGCAGCTTGGATCTCGCGGAATTCCCCGGTGGCTACACCTTC	-	-	TRBV5-4	TRBJ1-2
CASRSTGVAFF	TGTGCCAGCAGGTCTACAGGGGTAGCTTTCTTT	TRBD1	-	TRBV7-9	TRBJ1-1
CASSDSVTGKGGYTF	TGTGCCAGCAGTGACTCGGTGACAGGGAAGGGTGGCTACACCTTC	TRBD1	-	TRBV6-4	TRBJ1-2
CASSQTRALLEKLFF	TGCGCCAGCAGCCAGACTAGGGCTCTATTGGAGAAACTGTTTTTT	-	once	TRBV4-1	TRBJ1-4
CASSHDRGSSTDTQYF	TGCGCCAGCAGCCATGACCGCGGGTCCAGCACAGATACGCAGTATTTT	-	once	TRBV4-3	TRBJ2-3
CALSRTGASYEQYF	TGTGCCCTCAGCAGGACAGGTGCATCCTACGAGCAGTACTTC	TRBD1	-	TRBV2	TRBJ2-7
CASSWTDNSYEQYF	TGTGCCAGCAGTTGGACAGACAACTCCTACGAGCAGTACTTC	-	-	TRBV28	TRBJ2-7
CASSFSGGNQPQHF	TGTGCCAGCAGCTTTTCCGGGGGAAATCAGCCCCAGCATTTT	-	-	TRBV7-4	TRBJ1-5
CASSRDRFYEQYF	TGTGCCAGCAGCCGGGACAGGTTCTACGAGCAGTACTTC	TRBD1	once	TRBV5-6	TRBJ2-7
CASGLVVVQTDLRHGYTF	TGTGCTAGTGGTTTGGTAGTGGTCCAAACGGACCTCCGACATGGCTACACCTTC	-	-	TRBV12-5	TRBJ1-2
CASRGGYNEQFF	TGTGCCAGCAGGGGCGGATACAATGAGCAGTTCTTC	-	-	TRBV7-9	TRBJ2-1
CASSYIAGIADTQYF	TGTGCCAGCAGTTACATAGCGGGAATCGCAGATACGCAGTATTTT	TRBD2	-	TRBV6-5	TRBJ2-3
CAAYGTDTQYF	TGTGCGGCGTATGGCACAGATACGCAGTATTTT	-	-	TRBV28	TRBJ2-3
CASSNLSTPSYEQYF	TGTGCCAGCAGCAACTTATCCACTCCATCCTACGAGCAGTACTTC	-	-	TRBV21-1	TRBJ2-7
CASSWGQGAADTQYF	TGTGCCAGCAGTTGGGGGCAGGGGGCCGCAGATACGCAGTATTTT	TRBD1	-	TRBV27	TRBJ2-3
CASSLRDRDHEQFF	TGTGCCAGCAGCTTAAGGGACAGGGACCATGAGCAGTTCTTC	TRBD1	-	TRBV7-2	TRBJ2-1
CASSWGLHEQFF	TGTGCCAGCTCGTGGGGGTTGCATGAGCAGTTCTTC	-	-	TRBV14	TRBJ2-1
CASTSDRGYANTGELFF	TGCGCCAGCACCTCAGACAGGGGCTACGCGAACACCGGGGAGCTGTTTTTT	TRBD1	-	TRBV5-1	TRBJ2-2
CAISVIRVLYYEQYF	TGTGCCATCAGTGTGATCAGGGTTTTGTACTACGAGCAGTACTTC	-	-	TRBV10-3	TRBJ2-7
CASSNALSYEQYF	TGTGCCAGTAGTAACGCTCTCTCCTACGAGCAGTACTTC	-	once	TRBV19	TRBJ2-7
CASSSRPSGRTQETQYF	TGTGCCAGCAGCTCGCGCCCCAGCGGGAGGACCCAAGAGACCCAGTACTTC	TRBD2	-	TRBV7-9	TRBJ2-5
CATSRDRTINNEQFF	TGTGCCACCAGCAGAGATCGGACTATAAACAATGAGCAGTTCTTC	-	-	TRBV15	TRBJ2-1
CASSSGQGHTEAFF	TGTGCCAGCAGCTCCGGACAGGGGCACACTGAAGCTTTCTTT	TRBD1	-	TRBV5-8	TRBJ1-1
CASSWAGTGSNEQYF	TGCGCCAGCAGCTGGGCCGGGACAGGGAGTAACGAGCAGTACTTC	TRBD1	-	TRBV5-1	TRBJ2-7
CASSYPNAGYNEQFF	TGTGCCAGCAGCTACCCAAACGCAGGTTACAATGAGCAGTTCTTC	-	once	TRBV5-6	TRBJ2-1
CASSGTGTADGYTF	TGTGCCAGCAGTGGTACAGGGACGGCGGATGGCTACACCTTC	-	-	TRBV27	TRBJ1-2
CASRQGYEQYF	TGTGCCAGCAGGCAGGGCTACGAGCAGTACTTC	-	-	TRBV6-5	TRBJ2-7
CASSSGTEMNTEAFF	TGCGCCAGCAGCTCCGGGACGGAGATGAACACTGAAGCTTTCTTT	-	-	TRBV5-1	TRBJ1-1
CASSTRTRDGYTF	TGTGCCAGTAGTACCCGGACGAGGGATGGCTACACCTTC	-	-	TRBV19	TRBJ1-2
CASSATSGNNEQFF	TGTGCCAGCAGTGCGACTAGCGGGAACAATGAGCAGTTCTTC	TRBD2	once	TRBV27	TRBJ2-1
CASSEPGGGDEQYF	TGTGCCAGCAGTGAACCAGGGGGGGGCGACGAGCAGTACTTC	-	-	TRBV6-1	TRBJ2-7
CASSLDGQRQSLHNEQFF	TGCGCCAGCAGCTTGGATGGCCAGCGGCAATCACTTCACAATGAGCAGTTCTTC	-	-	TRBV5-1	TRBJ2-1
CASSLPGTGGSYEQYF	TGCGCCAGCAGCCTTCCTGGGACAGGGGGTTCCTACGAGCAGTACTTC	TRBD1	-	TRBV4-1	TRBJ2-7
CASSYRGRVEQYF	TGTGCCAGCAGTTACAGGGGGAGGGTGGAGCAGTACTTC	-	-	TRBV28	TRBJ2-7
CASSPRGFTEAFF	TGCGCCAGCAGTCCTAGGGGGTTTACTGAAGCTTTCTTT	-	-	TRBV4-3	TRBJ1-1
CASSDARRDTGELFF	TGTGCCAGCAGTGACGCCAGGCGAGACACCGGGGAGCTGTTTTTT	-	-	TRBV2	TRBJ2-2